This T cell receptor (beta chain) was sequenced during a study of T cells in Graves' hyperthyroidism and ophthalmopathy. The CDR3 sequence is 13 residues long. V trimming: 6 bases; J trimming: 3 bases; junction bases outside the gene matches: 2. Germline V gene sequence: CDR1 MNHNS, CDR2 SASEGT. Patients aged 18 to 65 had newly diagnosed hyperthyroidism lasting under 2 months. The sample, blood from the first hyperthyroidism diagnosis, precedes any ophthalmopathy symptoms. Regions amplified from RNA transcripts were the TCR beta CDR3 regions. A set of HTBI primers served as the primers for a first-round RT-PCR of the TCR CDR3. Each CDR3 protein gets one entry after TCRdb re-called the multiplex PCR reads with MiXCR. The repertoire has around 700,000 distinct CDR3 sequences, around a sixth of them found once; the top ten carry around 15%. This clonotype was detected many times.

Sequenced: blood. The chain couples TRBV6-1 to TRBJ1-2, with 9 bases aligning to TRBD1. This clonotype was obtained from a woman between 45 and 65 years old with Graves' hyperthyroidism that later progressed to Graves' ophthalmopathy. CDR3 loop: CASRRTGDYGYTF. The CDR3, as DNA: TGTGCCAGCAGGCGGACAGGGGACTATGGCTACACCTTC.